This T cell receptor (beta chain) was documented in a study of T cell clonality in common variable immunodeficiency. At least ten counts were recorded for this clone. The CDR3 end lies 3 residues beyond the end of the read and is filled in from the germline J gene. Per germline, CDR1 SNHLY and CDR2 FYNNEI. Trimming left V 7 bases short and J 0 bases short, with 9 bases between. CDR3 size: 13 residues. Here immunoSEQ multiplex PCR was the method, and the copy in TCRdb shows in-frame clones only, minus some. This sample shows 35,000 or so clones and no singletons; approximately 3.2% rests with the ten largest.

The receptor was isolated from a person aged 18 to 70 in good health. Source material: peripheral blood mononuclear cells. The chain carries TRBV2 and TRBJ1-1; a weak D match, TRBD1 (5 bases). This CDR3 reads CASNEGMNTEAFF. The DNA read from the CDR3 is TGTGCCAGCAACGAGGGGATGAACACTGAA. Drawing the rest from reference TRBV2 and TRBJ1-1, the complete variable domain is EPEVTQTPSHQVTQMGQEVILRCVPISNHLYFYWYRQILGQKVEFLVSFYNNEISEKSEIFDDQFSVERPDGSNFTLKIRSTKLEDSAMYFCASNEGMNTEAFFGQGTRLTVV.